The entry that follows covers one TCR beta chain sequence. Its antigen is currently not known. The record has no base qualities; no much larger clone is one base away. The library was produced with the immunoSEQ multiplex PCR assay. The immuneACCESS repertoire file appears here via TCRdb, limited to in-frame rearrangements. These files lack a portion of the clones; in checked studies, under half of the deficit traces to unresolved V genes, and the cause of the others is not known. For this sample the table gives some 150,000 clones, of which 80% to 95% were detected only once. Under 4% of the sample belongs to the ten largest clones. This entry is derived from a study of control samples from healthy donors and cancer patients (dated by TCRdb to 2020 to 2022). Reading the germline V gene gives CDR1 SGHTA and CDR2 FQGTGA. From its cysteine to its phenylalanine, the CDR3 spans 17 amino acids. Just CDR3 DNA is preserved here, 51 bases in frame from base 1. Relative to germline, V is 1 base shorter and J is 5 bases shorter, with 17 bases between their ends.

This sequence was found in a man in his thirties or forties in good health. The sequence is built from TRBV7-3 and TRBJ2-2; 7 matching bases give a weak D call of TRBD1. The source material was blood. For the CDR3, the sequence is CASSLSRQGGPTGELFF. The sequenced DNA is TGTGCCAGCAGCTTAAGTCGCCAGGGGGGCCCTACCGGGGAGCTGTTTTTT.